The sequence of this T cell receptor beta chain was determined in a study of cytomegalovirus exposure and HLA in healthy donors (dated by TCRdb to 2017 to 2019). Regarding the research as a whole: An earlier analysis of approximately 600 of the donors reported more than 250 Gb of sequence data and roughly 110 million unique TCR beta sequences from roughly 180 million T cells. The T cell repertoires of 700 or so subjects were profiled by immunosequencing and related to cytomegalovirus serostatus. On average, about 200,000 unique TCR beta nucleotide sequences were sequenced per donor among 398 genotyped donors of the cohort, with roughly 19% of those sequences being non-productive. A later genetic analysis took genome-wide SNP genotypes for about 55% of the 666 donors and used that subset as a discovery cohort. Because of strong linkage in the cohort, a few DR-DQ haplotypes were treated as single units for association and clustering. All discovery cohort repertoires had been generated using a single sequencing platform. An early release covering about 600 HLA-typed donors comprised about 320 gigabases of sequencing data and roughly 86 million unique TCR sequences. To predict cytomegalovirus infection status, the study combined high-throughput TCR immunosequencing, statistical association of individual TCRs with disease status, and machine learning. Along with the roughly 670-subject first cohort, a separate validation cohort of around 110 different subjects was used. To study patterns of TCR occurrence, a later analysis re-analyzed previously published TCR beta repertoires from 500 to 850 donors and added high-resolution HLA genotyping. Alongside the repertoire data, information on donor age, sex, ethnicity and CMV serostatus was compiled. HLA typing covered class I and class II loci at four-digit resolution. An earlier analysis of about 600 of the donors used high-throughput TCR beta sequencing to judge whether each TCR beta V gene segment behaved as functional or pseudogenic. Rather than drawing on any new phenotypic data, the later analysis identified candidate immune exposures from TCR beta sequences and the way those sequences occurred across donors. The number of donors typed differed by locus, with 629-630 for A, B, C, DRB1 and DQB1, around 560 for DQA1, about 610 for DPA1, and approximately 470 for DPB1. Of the approximately 400 genotyped donors, 65% to 90% were placed in the genetic ancestry cluster associated with self-reported Caucasian donors. The study aimed to test whether signatures of past pathogen exposure could be identified by cataloging public T cell receptors.

The protocol used for the library was the immunoSEQ multiplex PCR assay. For the multiplex PCR, a mixture combining 60 forward primers for TCR Vbeta segments and 13 reverse primers for TCR Jbeta segments was used. A multiplex PCR assay on genomic DNA amplified the CDR3 region of rearranged TCR beta genes. The amplified TCR beta libraries were sequenced on the Illumina HiSeq System as 87-base-pair reads. As for the authors' bioinformatics: A later analysis counted approximately 74 million unique TCR beta chains across the 650 to 800 repertoires, and approximately 11 million of these chains were shared by at least two donors. A nearest-neighbor algorithm error-corrected the raw reads and collapsed the reads into unique sequences, merging closely related sequences to remove PCR and sequencing errors. To assign V, D and J gene segments, CDR3 sequences were aligned to IMGT reference sequences. For a sequence to be retained, a match of at least six nucleotides was required to both a V gene segment and a J gene segment. A rearrangement was called productive if the CDR3 had no stop codons and remained in frame with V and J, and every other rearrangement was called non-productive. CDR3 was defined according to IMGT convention as the region running from the second conserved V-encoded cysteine to the conserved J-encoded phenylalanine. In an earlier analysis of 500 to 650 of the donors, sequences lacking an unambiguous match to a single V gene segment were excluded. In an earlier analysis of 587 of the donors, V segments were called functional above 56.7% productive rearrangements and were called segregating when the between-donor standard deviation exceeded 5%. To diagnose cytomegalovirus status from the catalog of TCR beta chain sequences, a statistical classification framework was built. In a later analysis, TCR nucleotide sequences were compared against IMGT/GENE-DB human TR gene sequences so that V and J genes could be assigned. In a later analysis, CDR3 sequences and most-parsimonious VDJ recombination scenarios were assigned using the TCRdist pipeline. In a later analysis, each TCR beta chain was defined by its CDR3 amino acid sequence together with its V-gene family, and reads without a unique V-gene family were excluded. In a later analysis, nearly 600 highly shared, low-generation-probability nucleotide sequences were removed to address suspected cross-contamination and a sequencing artifact. In a later analysis, a clonal expansion index for each public chain was calculated from normalized within-repertoire ranks of inferred template counts. Generation probabilities in a later analysis came from a VDJ recombination model fitted to out-of-frame rearrangements, and those results were checked against IGoR. Hypergeometric tests were used in a later analysis to score TCR-TCR, TCR-HLA and TCR-CMV co-occurrence, with a repertoire-size bias correction applied to the TCR pairs. A later analysis estimated false discovery rates by permuting HLA or CMV assignments 20 times. In a later analysis, co-occurring TCRs were grouped using DBSCAN, with TCRdist sequence similarity added in when clustering inside HLA-allele-positive subsets. Repertoires with fewer than 30,000 or more than 120,000 public chains were left out of co-occurrence clustering, as were four to six repertoires with anomalous nucleotide sharing. The clones in this table, taken by TCRdb from immuneACCESS, are in-frame only. Not every clone is retained; where verified, under half of the shortfall comes from an unresolved V gene, and the cause of the rest is unknown. Clone size and the V and J calls come from that table; the DNA yielded D and trimming. The sample table gives some 82,000 clones. Around 1.1% of the sample lies in the top ten.

About this clone itself: Its antigen remains undetermined.

In total, roughly 710 healthy bone marrow donors made up the cohort. At the time of sampling, all cohort members were nominally healthy, though unrecorded immune exposures were likely present. The donor tested CMV seronegative, placing the donor among the 352 seronegative members of the cohort. Each donor provided a peripheral blood sample, and peripheral blood mononuclear cells were used for TCR beta sequencing. Genomic DNA extraction from the blood cell samples was performed with the Qiagen DNeasy Blood Extraction Kit. Study-wide findings and limitations: Linkage disequilibrium might explain the correlated functional status among segregating V segments, but an unknown experimental factor could not be excluded. In a later genetic analysis, a missense DCLRE1C variant was associated with V-gene and J-gene trimming of TCR beta chains, and the association was replicated in an independent cohort. A cluster of highly shared sequence variants was judged likely to be a technical artifact of the sequencing pipeline. Because the 87-base-pair reads could not distinguish some IMGT-functional V segments, including TRBV6-2 and TRBV6-3, those segments were excluded. CMV serostatus was the only immune exposure information available for the cohort. Strong co-occurrence of HLA alleles, especially DR and DQ, made assigning TCR associations to individual alleles difficult. A later genetic analysis reported fewer N-insertions in productive TCRs among donors in an Asian-associated ancestry cluster than the roughly 640-donor mean. Because HLA typing was missing for some donors at each locus, association tests included only the typed subset. An earlier analysis of some 590 of the donors showed that most TCR beta V segments appeared in productive rearrangements either about 87% or about 30% of the time, which broadly matched IMGT annotations. Sequencing depth was assumed to be roughly uniform across donors in the presence/absence analyses, though that assumption may not hold. Several of the top co-occurrence clusters appeared to be linked to parvovirus B19, influenza, CMV and Epstein-Barr virus, according to a later analysis. In the study, around 150 TCR beta chains were listed as associated with cytomegalovirus. According to a later analysis, most CMV-associated TCR beta chains appeared to be HLA-restricted, and the HLA associations seemed to be driven largely by CMV exposure. A further reported finding was that TCR beta sequences accurately predicted the HLA-A and HLA-B alleles for most subjects in the first cohort. Specific HLA alleles were associated with around 18,000 TCR beta sequences at a false discovery rate of 0.05 in a later analysis. In this cohort, only TCR beta chains were sequenced, and detectable features were limited by the absence of alpha or paired-chain data. Over 15 rarely observed V segments, including chromosome 9 orphons, were excluded from the earlier analysis of a few hundred of the donors because counts were too low. Three of the identified cytomegalovirus-associated TCR beta chains were confirmed in vitro to be specific for cytomegalovirus antigens. The authors suggested that the approach could potentially be extended to other disease states and immunological phenotypes. A later analysis found that HLA-associated TCR beta chains were more clonally expanded and had lower generation probabilities than equally common non-associated chains. The classifier was reported to diagnose cytomegalovirus status with high specificity and sensitivity in both the original and validation cohorts. Across donors, most TCR sequences were observed very rarely, whereas some public TCRs were present in many individuals. A later analysis found that TCR association rates varied across HLA loci, with DRB1 alleles showing the most associated TCRs and HLA-C alleles the fewest.

Including the terminal cysteine and phenylalanine, the CDR3 comprises 14 residues. Solely the CDR3 DNA is kept, with 42 bases framed from the first base. V loses 5 bases, J loses 3 bases, and the germline ends lie 13 bases apart. From a lookup of the germline V gene (reference sequence), CDR1 and CDR2 are SEHNR and FQNEAQ. The source is a woman aged 25 to 39 in good health and CMV-seronegative. Recombination connected TRBV7-9 to TRBJ2-5, and the D gene may be TRBD1, 6 bases matching. Sequencing input: PBMCs. The DNA reads as follows: TGTGCCAGCAGCCCCTGGGGGCCCGAAGAGACCCAGTACTTC. It codes for CASSPWGPEETQYF.